This TCR beta chain appears in the sequencing data of a study of T cell responses to AZD1222 COVID-19 vaccine. Whole-study findings and limits: Baseline serostatus was positive in only six AZD1222 recipients. Regions left unmutated in variants are reportedly the target of nearly half of spike-specific TCRs. The CD4 TCRs associated with vaccination extended across spike and predominated at 160-218 and 743-854. When two AZD1222 doses had been given, Spike-specific TCR breadth and depth rose.

This clone was counted a few times. Its antigen is as yet unknown. Measured with immunoSEQ multiplex PCR; TCRdb has only the in-frame clones, and not every one. This table holds roughly 140,000 clones, around nine tenths found once. V was shortened by 0 bases and J by 2 bases, with 8 bases between the two germline ends. In germline, CDR1 is PRHDT, CDR2 FYEKMQ (reference sequence). CDR3 length equals 14 residues. The sequence derives from an adult in good health. Sequences were derived from peripheral blood, sampled on day 0 of AZD1222 vaccination. This chain links TRBV13 with TRBJ2-7; D not resolved. The CDR3 coding sequence is TGTGCCAGCAGCTTAGGGCGGAGTCCCTACGAGCAGTACTTC. This translates into CASSLGRSPYEQYF.